The 8 T cell receptor beta chains in this list originate from one sample, sequenced in a study of T cells after yellow fever vaccination. TCRdb processed the 5' RACE reads anew with MiXCR; each CDR3 protein has one entry. This table holds 550,000 or so distinct CDR3 sequences, about 19% found once. This specimen consisted of PBMCs, obtained 15 days after the yellow fever booster vaccination. The receptors originated from a man aged 25-45 years who received the YFV17D yellow fever vaccine.

V is TRBV29-1 and J is TRBJ2-7, with 7 bases lining up with TRBD1. Germline V gives CDR1 SQVTM, CDR2 ANQGSEA. J gave up 1 base and V 8 bases, and 5 bases lay outside the gene matches. The CDR3 is 12 amino acids. The CDR3 DNA reads TGCAGCACCACAGGGGAATCCTACGAGCAGTACTTC. Translated: CSTTGESYEQYF.

The chain joins TRBV28 to TRBJ2-4; no clear D gene. This CDR3 region has 14 residues. Trimming took 3 bases from V and 2 from J, leaving 8 bases between them. The germline CDR1 and CDR2 sequences are MDHEN and SYDVKM. The CDR3 protein is CASSLVGPKNIQYF. In DNA, the CDR3 is TGTGCCAGCAGTTTGGTAGGACCCAAAAACATTCAGTACTTC.

The V gene is TRBV5-4, the J gene TRBJ2-1; TRBD2 matches at 9 bases. The length of the CDR3 is 16 residues. Unmatched junction bases numbered 12, after V lost 10 bases and J lost 1 base. The germline V gene has CDR1 SGHNT and CDR2 YYREEE (reference sequence). CDR3: CAGTDLTSGSYNEQFF. The CDR3 bases are TGTGCCGGCACCGACCTTACTAGCGGGTCCTACAATGAGCAGTTCTTC.

The rearrangement joins TRBV6-2 or TRBV6-3 to TRBJ2-7, with D uncertain. The CDR3 spans 11 residues. Looked up from germline, CDR1 is MNHEY and CDR2 is SVGEGT. V shed 7 bases and J shed 2 bases, with 6 bases lying between them. The CDR3 region has the DNA TGTGCCAGCATTAAGGCCTACGAGCAGTACTTC. Protein: CASIKAYEQYF.

This sequence joins TRBV7-2 and TRBJ2-7; D is undetermined. V lost 5 bases to trimming and J lost 2 bases, with 13 bases between them. CDR1 and CDR2 from the germline V gene are SGHTA and FQGNSA. The CDR3 runs to 14 residues. CDR3 region: CASSPKGGPYEQYF. The CDR3 DNA reads as TGTGCCAGCAGCCCTAAAGGTGGCCCCTACGAGCAGTACTTC. Looking up the rest from reference TRBV7-2 and TRBJ2-7 gives the full variable domain: GAGVSQSPSNKVTEKGKDVELRCDPISGHTALYWYRQSLGQGLEFLIYFQGNSAPDKSGLPSDRFSAERTGGSVSTLTIQRTQQEDSAVYLCASSPKGGPYEQYFGPGTRLTVT.

The chain uses TRBV20-1 and TRBJ1-1; no reliable D call. The CDR3 covers 13 residues. Germline CDR1 is DFQATT and CDR2 is SNEGSKA (reference sequence). V was shortened by 0 bases and J by 11 bases, with 16 bases between the two germline ends. The CDR3 nucleotides are TGCAGTGCTAGAGACGTGGGTTTCGGGAGGGCTTTCTTT. Amino acid sequence: CSARDVGFGRAFF.

J is TRBJ2-2 and V is TRBV7-9; D gene unclear. Trimming took 3 bases from V and 4 from J, leaving 15 bases between them. The CDR3 sequence is 16 residues long. Per germline, CDR1 SEHNR and CDR2 FQNEAQ (reference sequence). The CDR3 sequence is CASSFPPRSPTGELFF. The CDR3 nucleotides are TGTGCCAGCAGCTTTCCCCCTCGATCACCCACCGGGGAGCTGTTTTTT.

V usage is TRBV25-1 and J usage is TRBJ2-3; D is possibly TRBD2 (7 bases). V lost 6 bases to trimming and J lost 3 bases, with 13 bases between them. Germline lookup yields CDR1 MGHDK and CDR2 SYGVNS. The CDR3 spans 14 residues. DNA for the CDR3: TGTGCCAGCAGCAGGACAGCGGGGACAGATACGCAGTATTTT. The encoded protein is CASSRTAGTDTQYF.